Sequencing of this T cell receptor (beta chain) was carried out in a study of T cell responses to AZD1222 COVID-19 vaccine. Study-level results: White British ancestry dominated among donors, who included more females, and clonal diversity was possibly underestimated. Compared with day 0, the breadth and depth of the Spike-specific TCR repertoire rose significantly after two doses of AZD1222.

V was clipped by 4 bases and J by 2 bases; unmatched bases: 4. Germline V lookup: CDR1 LGHDT, CDR2 YNNKEL (reference sequence). The CDR3 runs to 14 residues. This clone is a singleton in its sample. Its antigen is not identified. Clones were read by immunoSEQ multiplex PCR, and TCRdb kept only the in-frame ones, dropping some. This sample carries around 160,000 clones, 75% to 95% of them seen once, and the ten largest clones take approximately 2.7%. The sequences come from peripheral blood, collected on day 0 of MenACWY control vaccination. The sequence came from an adult in good health. The V and J genes are TRBV3-1 (or the pseudogene TRBV3-2) and TRBJ1-2; TRBD1 agrees at 7 bases. CDR3 nucleotide sequence: TGTGCCAGCAGCCCGTCGGGACAGAACTATGGCTACACCTTC. This translates into CASSPSGQNYGYTF.